This T cell receptor beta chain was sequenced during a study of T cell responses to AZD1222 COVID-19 vaccine. The V end was cut by 2 bases, the J end by 1 base, with 14 bases between. The CDR3 spans 16 residues. The germline V gene has CDR1 SGHRS and CDR2 YFSETQ. This table comes from immunoSEQ multiplex PCR, and its TCRdb copy is limited to in-frame clones, with some not included. The sample yields over 70,000 clones, roughly nine tenths seen once. The source of this sequence is an adult who received the AZD1222 COVID-19 vaccine. Here the sequenced sample was peripheral blood, taken 28 days after the second AZD1222 dose. V is TRBV5-1 and J is TRBJ2-3; a weak D match, TRBD1 (6 bases). Here the CDR3 reads CASSFRGDLGTDTQYF. DNA for the CDR3: TGCGCCAGCAGCTTCAGGGGCGATTTGGGCACAGATACGCAGTATTTT.